This T cell receptor (beta chain) emerged from a study of healthy donors' naive CD4 and CD8 T cells. Trimming removed 3 bases from V and 6 bases from J; junction bases left unmatched: 12. CDR3 length: 17 residues. Germline values: CDR1 SGHAT, CDR2 FQDESV (reference sequence). TCR libraries were built from approximately 0.45 ug of total RNA by linear amplification. TCRdb reanalysed the reads using MiXCR and keeps one entry per CDR3 protein. This sample has roughly 200,000 distinct CDR3 sequences, with about 74% found just once. Specimen: naive CD4+ and CD8+ T cells sorted from blood, pooled from several donors. The receptor's source is a pool of human donors in good health; the sample pools cells from several healthy donors. V gene TRBV11-1 combines with J gene TRBJ2-4; 9 bases map to TRBD1. CDR3 nucleotide sequence: TGTGCCAGCAGCTTGATGAGGGGGACAGGGAGGAGAAACATTCAGTACTTC. Protein product: CASSLMRGTGRRNIQYF.